The 27 T cell receptor beta chains in this list originate from one sample, sequenced in a study of blood T cells in healthy people across ages. Next came a second PCR, run for about 7 to 12 cycles, which used a sample-barcoded 5' primer along with a J-beta primer mix. One entry per CDR3 protein results from TCRdb running MiXCR on the 5' RACE reads. In the table there are about 1.6 million distinct CDR3 sequences, approximately 32% of which are singletons. The specimen sequenced was blood. These receptor sequences come from a woman in her 30s in good health.

This rearrangement joins TRBV27 to TRBJ2-1; TRBD2 agrees at 7 bases. Germline CDR1 is MNHEY and CDR2 is SMNVEV (reference sequence). J was trimmed by 7 bases and V by 5 bases; bases with no gene match: 5. The CDR3 length is 13 residues. The CDR3 region is CASSHQGLNEQFF. The DNA for the CDR3 is TGTGCCAGCAGTCACCAGGGACTAAATGAGCAGTTCTTC.

Of note for this clonotype: One junction end does not reproduce the germline sequence, and a read error may be involved. The rearrangement joins TRBV7-3 to TRBJ2-3; D remains unclear. Germline loops: CDR1 SGHTA, CDR2 FQGTGA. CDR3 length: 14 residues. DNA for the CDR3: TGTGCCAGCAGCCCCCACGCGGTCACAGATACGCGGTATTTT. Residues: CASSPHAVTDTRYF.

This clonotype was detected a few times. V gene TRBV11-2 combines with J gene TRBJ2-7, with 11 nucleotides matching TRBD2. Germline loops: CDR1 SGHAT, CDR2 FQNNGV. This CDR3 comprises 16 residues. V shed 4 bases, J shed 6 bases, and the junction held 11 bases outside the gene matches. The chain's CDR3 is CASSSQLAGGGGEQYF. Written as DNA, the CDR3 is TGTGCCAGCAGCTCTCAGCTAGCGGGAGGTGGCGGCGAGCAGTACTTC.

This rearrangement joins TRBV20-1 to TRBJ1-2; D call uncertain. Germline lookup yields CDR1 DFQATT and CDR2 SNEGSKA (reference sequence). V lost 8 bases to trimming and J lost 4 bases, with 14 bases between them. This CDR3 is 12 amino acids long. The CDR3 DNA sequence: TGCAGTCCCCCCGCAGCAAGCTATGGCTACACCTTC. This translates into CSPPAASYGYTF.

There are a few counts of this clonotype. The chain recombines TRBV20-1 with TRBJ1-5; D not certain. The CDR3 is made up of 12 amino acids. V lost 2 bases to trimming and J lost 4 bases, with 6 bases between them. Germline loops: CDR1 DFQATT, CDR2 SNEGSKA (reference sequence). DNA for the CDR3: TGCAGTGCTAGACGAAAGAATCAGCCCCAGCATTTT. Translating it yields CSARRKNQPQHF.

This clonotype showed up just a few times. The chain recombines TRBV4-2 with TRBJ2-1, with 9 positions matching TRBD2. The CDR3 extends over 14 amino acids. The germline gives CDR1 LGHNA, CDR2 YNFKEQ. The V and J ends lost 8 bases and 2 bases, in that order; junction bases with no gene match: 4. The CDR3 protein is CASGSGGTYNEQFF. CDR3 in DNA: TGTGCCAGCGGTAGCGGGGGAACCTACAATGAGCAGTTCTTC.

In its sample, this clonotype was seen a few times. One end of the junction is discordant with germline, which a read error may explain. V is TRBV5-1 and J is TRBJ2-3, with 10 bases fitting TRBD1. Germline CDR1 reads SGHRS; CDR2 reads YFSETQ. The CDR3 is 16 residues long. The DNA for the CDR3 is TGCACCAGCAGCTTCGGGGGGACAGGGGTTCCAGATACGCAGTATTTT. Encoded protein: CTSSFGGTGVPDTQYF.

The V and J genes are TRBV5-4 and TRBJ2-3; TRBD2 aligns across 9 bases. The CDR3 is made up of 17 amino acids. Per the germline V gene, CDR1 is SGHNT and CDR2 is YYREEE (reference sequence). Trimming at V came to 6 bases and at J to 2 bases, leaving 13 bases not matched to a gene. In DNA, the CDR3 is TGTGCCAGCACCTTTGGGATAGCGGGGGCCGTCACAGATACGCAGTATTTT. Protein product: CASTFGIAGAVTDTQYF.

The chain employs TRBV11-2 and TRBJ1-4, with 8 bases identical to TRBD1. The CDR3 totals 14 residues. The germline V gene has CDR1 SGHAT and CDR2 FQNNGV. V lost 2 bases, J lost 8 bases, and 4 bases stayed unmatched. The CDR3 nucleotides read TGTGCCAGCAGCTTATCAGGGGGCTTGGAAAAACTGTTTTTT. The encoded protein is CASSLSGGLEKLFF. Full variable domain (rest looked up from reference TRBV11-2 and TRBJ1-4): EAGVAQSPRYKIIEKRQSVAFWCNPISGHATLYWYQQILGQGPKLLIQFQNNGVVDDSQLPKDRFSAERLKGVDSTLKIQPAKLEDSAVYLCASSLSGGLEKLFFGSGTQLSVL.

V and J are TRBV11-1 and TRBJ2-6, with D possibly being TRBD1 (6 bases). Trimming took 0 bases from V and 0 from J, leaving 30 bases between them. Looked up from germline, CDR1 is SGHAT and CDR2 is FQDESV (reference sequence). The CDR3 length is 24 residues. The CDR3, as DNA: TGTGCCAGCAGCTTAGCGCGCCCCCTGACAGGTTCCGAAGACAAAAACTCTGGGGCCAACGTCCTGACTTTC. Encoded protein: CASSLARPLTGSEDKNSGANVLTF.

This clonotype was detected only a few times. Just one base apart from a much larger clone, this may be a read error. This chain joins TRBV20-1 and TRBJ1-2; 7 positions match TRBD1. CDR1 DFQATT and CDR2 SNEGSKA come from the germline V gene (reference sequence). The V segment lost 3 bases and the J segment 4 bases; nucleotides outside the gene matches: 2. The CDR3 runs to 12 residues. DNA for the CDR3: TGCAGTGCTAGCGGGGACAGCTATGGCTACACCTTC. This codes for CSASGDSYGYTF.

This clonotype was detected many times. This rearrangement joins TRBV12-3 or TRBV12-4 to TRBJ2-1; 7 positions match TRBD1. CDR3 length: 14 amino acids. V lost 7 bases to trimming and J lost 7 bases; unmatched junction nucleotides: 10. Here the CDR3 DNA reads TGTGCCAGCAACCCAGGGGGTGGTCGTAATGAGCAGTTCTTC. Residues: CASNPGGGRNEQFF.

The chain has TRBV5-4 and TRBJ2-5, with 10 bases lining up with TRBD1. Near its end, the DNA agrees better with TRBJ2-7, so the J call may be wrong. This CDR3 has 16 residues. From germline, CDR1 is SGHNT and CDR2 YYREEE (reference sequence). Here the CDR3 reads CASSLAGTGVVYEQYF. DNA of the CDR3: TGTGCCAGCAGCTTAGCCGGGACAGGGGTTGTTTACGAGCAGTACTTC.

This clonotype has just a few counts. The DNA for the CDR3 is TGCGCCAGCAGCCGCTCGCGCCGTCCGGGACTTCGACTAGCGGGGATTGAGCAGTTCTTC. Protein sequence: CASSRSRRPGLRLAGIEQFF. The chain joins TRBV4-1 to TRBJ2-1; 11 bases fit TRBD2. Germline CDR1 and CDR2: MGHRA and YSYEKL. The CDR3 consists of 20 residues. J gave up 9 bases and V 4 bases, and 23 bases lay outside the gene matches.

The chain joins TRBV29-1 to TRBJ2-3; D is possibly TRBD1 or TRBD2 (5 bases each). Deletions cut 5 bases from V and 0 bases from J, with 18 bases between. The CDR3 is made up of 16 amino acids. The germline V gene has CDR1 SQVTM and CDR2 ANQGSEA. The CDR3 region has the DNA TGCAGCGTTACCGGGACCACCCGAAGTAGCACAGATACGCAGTATTTT. Protein: CSVTGTTRSSTDTQYF.

V and J are TRBV7-3 and TRBJ2-3, with D possibly being TRBD2 (6 bases). The V gene lost 4 bases and the J gene lost 6 bases, with 17 bases spanning the gap. The CDR3 spans 15 residues. The germline V gene has CDR1 SGHTA and CDR2 FQGTGA. CDR3 DNA: TGTGCCAGCAGCTCTGGGGGGACCACCCTCGATACGCAGTATTTT. Translating it yields CASSSGGTTLDTQYF. The whole variable domain, remainder taken from reference TRBV7-3 and TRBJ2-3, is GAGVSQTPSNKVTEKGKYVELRCDPISGHTALYWYRQSLGQGPEFLIYFQGTGAADDSGLPNDRFFAVRPEGSVSTLKIQRTERGDSAVYLCASSSGGTTLDTQYFGPGTRLTVL.

This clonotype was observed a single time. V gene TRBV19 combines with J gene TRBJ2-6; 7 bases match TRBD2. Germline CDR1 reads LNHDA; CDR2 reads SQIVND (reference sequence). The CDR3 has 17 residues. V was clipped by 3 bases and J by 4 bases; unmatched bases: 9. The CDR3, as DNA: TGTGCCAGTAGTATGTGGGAGGGGTTCTCCGGGGCCAACGTCCTGACTTTC. Translating gives CASSMWEGFSGANVLTF.

V is TRBV7-9 and J is TRBJ1-2; D call uncertain. The germline V and J ends were trimmed by 1 base and 0 bases, with 9 bases remaining between them. This CDR3 has 15 amino acids. Germline V CDR1 and CDR2: SEHNR, FQNEAQ (reference sequence). CDR3 sequence (DNA): TGTGCCAGCAGCTTAGGCCAGGCAACTAACTATGGCTACACCTTC. Its translation is CASSLGQATNYGYTF.

This clonotype came up a few times. The CDR3 is CSVGGSLVETQYF. Here the CDR3 DNA reads TGCAGCGTTGGGGGGAGTCTGGTGGAGACCCAGTACTTC. This chain connects TRBV29-1 to TRBJ2-5; either TRBD1 or TRBD2 may supply D (5 bases each). The CDR3 loop spans 13 amino acids. Trimming shortened V by 4 bases and J by 5 bases, and 14 bases separated the two germline ends. Germline V CDR1 and CDR2: SQVTM, ANQGSEA. The full variable domain, rest sourced from reference TRBV29-1 and TRBJ2-5, is SAVISQKPSRDICQRGTSLTIQCQVDSQVTMMFWYRQQPGQSLTLIATANQGSEATYESGFVIDKFPISRPNLTFSTLTVSNMSPEDSSIYLCSVGGSLVETQYFGPGTRLLVL.

The chain employs TRBV11-2 and TRBJ1-4; TRBD1 matches 7 bases. Germline values: CDR1 SGHAT, CDR2 FQNNGV. Trimming cost V 4 bases and J 4 bases; bases outside gene matches: 6. CDR3 length: 15 amino acids. The CDR3 DNA reads as TGTGCCAGCAGCTCCTGGGACAGTGATAATGAAAAACTGTTTTTT. Amino acids: CASSSWDSDNEKLFF.

This chain uses TRBV4-1 with TRBJ2-7; 10 bases map to TRBD1. Trimming removed 0 bases from V and 3 bases from J; junction bases left unmatched: 5. Per germline, CDR1 MGHRA and CDR2 YSYEKL. The CDR3 is made up of 16 amino acids. The CDR3 reads CASSQDPGTGVYEQYF. The CDR3 region has the DNA TGCGCCAGCAGCCAAGACCCCGGGACAGGGGTCTACGAGCAGTACTTC.

J is TRBJ2-1 and V is TRBV27; D is tentatively TRBD1 or TRBD2 (5 bases each). In germline, CDR1 is MNHEY, CDR2 SMNVEV (reference sequence). The CDR3 has 14 residues. V lost 8 bases and J lost 8, with 19 bases in between. CDR3 residues: CASGGSQASDEQFF. The DNA for the CDR3 is TGTGCCAGCGGGGGTTCCCAGGCGTCGGATGAGCAGTTCTTC.

This clonotype turned up a few times. The chain couples TRBV28 to TRBJ2-7; D perhaps matches TRBD2 (5 bases). Trimming removed 4 bases at V and 3 bases at J, with 13 bases between. The CDR3 spans 14 residues. Germline V lookup: CDR1 MDHEN, CDR2 SYDVKM. CDR3 bases: TGTGCCAGCAGTTCCGCGACGGGGATCTACGAGCAGTACTTC. This encodes CASSSATGIYEQYF.

J is TRBJ2-1 and V is TRBV12-3 or TRBV12-4, with 7 bases aligning to TRBD1. With V trimmed by 5 bases and J by 11 bases, 12 bases remained unmatched. The CDR3 loop spans 14 amino acids. CDR3 in amino acids: CASSQAPTGNQQFF. The DNA of the CDR3 is TGTGCCAGCAGTCAAGCACCGACAGGGAATCAGCAGTTCTTC.

This clonotype has a handful of counts. The V call is TRBV7-6, the J call TRBJ2-3; the match to TRBD2 covers 12 bases. With 3 bases clipped from V and 2 bases from J, the junction kept 9 bases outside the gene matches. From germline, CDR1 is SGHVS and CDR2 FNYEAQ. The CDR3 has 18 amino acids. The CDR3, as DNA: TGTGCCAGCAGCTTCACAGAGGGACTAGCGGGCCTCACAGATACGCAGTATTTT. Translation gives CASSFTEGLAGLTDTQYF.

The V and J genes are TRBV20-1 and TRBJ2-2; no clear D. The CDR3 length is 14 residues. Germline V gives CDR1 DFQATT, CDR2 SNEGSKA (reference sequence). Deletions cut 6 bases from V and 0 bases from J, with 11 bases between. In DNA, the CDR3 is TGCAGTGCAGAAGACCGTCCGAACACCGGGGAGCTGTTTTTT. Amino acids: CSAEDRPNTGELFF.

As regards this clonotype: A clone one base away is much larger, so this may be a read error. As the CDR3 is not closed by the conserved phenylalanine or tryptophan, this likely results from a read error. V gene TRBV27 combines with J gene TRBJ2-7, with 7 bases aligning to TRBD2. Losses at the gene ends were 2 bases for V and 2 bases for J; bases not matched to a gene: 3. The CDR3 totals 14 residues. CDR1 is MNHEY and CDR2 is SMNVEV in the germline V gene (reference sequence). The CDR3 coding sequence is TGTGCCAGCAGTTTAAAGGCGGGGGCCTACGAGCAGTACTGC. It translates to CASSLKAGAYEQYC.